The clone carrying this TCR beta chain was seen just once. What it binds is not known. The sample is drawn from a study of graft-versus-host responses after intestinal transplantation. Here immunoSEQ multiplex PCR was the method, and the copy in TCRdb shows in-frame clones only, minus some. The sample has approximately 75,000 clones, just under 95% seen once. The CDR3 has 16 residues. Trimming left V 0 bases short and J 3 bases short, with 16 bases between. The germline CDR1 and CDR2 sequences are SGDLS and YYNGEE. The source is a human donor who received an intestinal transplant. The chain joins TRBV9 to TRBJ2-7; TRBD2 is a possible D gene (6 bases). The sequenced sample was unstimulated CD8+ T cells sorted from spleen or lymph node cells, obtained before intestinal transplant. Here the CDR3 reads CASSVGGFGGYYEQYF. DNA for the CDR3: TGTGCCAGCAGCGTAGGGGGTTTCGGGGGATACTACGAGCAGTACTTC.